The clone carrying this T cell receptor (beta chain) has just a few counts. The table came from immunoSEQ multiplex PCR; TCRdb's copy has only in-frame clones and leaves some out. The sample contains about 23,000 clones, around two fifths of which appear only once. This record belongs to a study of graft-versus-host responses after intestinal transplantation. Study background: Recipients were given multivisceral, liver-intestinal, or isolated intestinal transplants.

Responders (roughly 200,000, CFSE-labeled) were co-plated with roughly 200,000 irradiated, violet-dye-labeled stimulators. Sorted cells were CFSE-low CD3+CD4+ or CD3+CD8+ proliferating responders. V was pared by 2 bases and J by 5 bases, with 16 bases of the junction left unmatched. The germline gives CDR1 SGHTA, CDR2 FQGTGA. This CDR3 comprises 19 residues. The clonotype originates from a human patient who was an organ donor for intestinal transplantation. V usage is TRBV7-3 and J usage is TRBJ2-7, with 12 bases that match TRBD2. The sample was alloreactive CD8+ T cells from a mixed lymphocyte reaction culture, taken before transplantation. Subset described: CFSE-low proliferating T cells sorted from approximately 6-day pre-transplant mixed lymphocyte reaction (GvH or HvG direction). CDR3 coding DNA: TGTGCCAGCAGCTTAGGGGGGCCAACTAGCGGGAGGAGGTTGAACGAGCAGTACTTC. Residues: CASSLGGPTSGRRLNEQYF. Complete variable domain (other parts from reference TRBV7-3 and TRBJ2-7): GAGVSQTPSNKVTEKGKYVELRCDPISGHTALYWYRQSLGQGPEFLIYFQGTGAADDSGLPNDRFFAVRPEGSVSTLKIQRTERGDSAVYLCASSLGGPTSGRRLNEQYFGPGTRLTVT.